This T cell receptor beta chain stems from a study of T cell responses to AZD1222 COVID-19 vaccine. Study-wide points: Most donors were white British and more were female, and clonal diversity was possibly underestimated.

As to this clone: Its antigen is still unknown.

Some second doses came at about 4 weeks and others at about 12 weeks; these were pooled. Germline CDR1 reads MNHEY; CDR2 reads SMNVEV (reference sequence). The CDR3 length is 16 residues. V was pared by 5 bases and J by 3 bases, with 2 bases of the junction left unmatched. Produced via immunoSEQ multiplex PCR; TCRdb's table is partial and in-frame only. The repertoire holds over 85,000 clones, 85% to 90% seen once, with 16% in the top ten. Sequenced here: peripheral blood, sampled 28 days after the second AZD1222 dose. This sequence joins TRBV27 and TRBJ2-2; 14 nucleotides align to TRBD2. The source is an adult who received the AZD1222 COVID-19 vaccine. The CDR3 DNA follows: TGTGCCAGCAGTCCGGGACTAGCGGGAGACACCGGGGAGCTGTTTTTT. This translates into CASSPGLAGDTGELFF.